The rows below give T cell receptor beta chains drawn from one sample of a study of shared clonotypes between healthy human individuals. Data came from immunoSEQ multiplex PCR; TCRdb stores just in-frame clones and leaves some out. The table shows about 1 million clones, with about three quarters occurring only once. Sequenced: memory CD4+ T cells sorted from blood. Source of these receptors: a man in his late teens or twenties in good health. Each CDR3 is given with its conserved first and last residue. A D gene is named only where the DNA matches it firmly. Clone size is shown for a subset of rows, as once, few, many or a class of expanded clone.

>-|TRBD1|TRBV25-1|TRBJ2-6
TGTGCCAGCAGTGAATTCAAAGGGACAGGGCTTGGGGCCAACGTCCTGACTTTC
CASSEFKGTGLGANVLTF
>-|-|TRBV6-6|TRBJ2-5
TGTGCCAGCAGACAGACAGGCGGTCAAGAGACCCAGTACTTC
CASRQTGGQETQYF
>-|TRBD1|TRBV7-9|TRBJ1-1
TGTGCCAGCAGTTCCTTCGGGACAGGGAACACTGAAGCTTTCTTT
CASSSFGTGNTEAFF
>-|-|TRBV18|TRBJ1-4
TGTGCCAGCTCACTGTCTAGGGGTGAAAAACTGTTTTTT
CASSLSRGEKLFF
>few|TRBD2|TRBV4-2|TRBJ2-3
TGTGCCAGCAGCCAATCCGGGGCGGGGGGGAGCACAGATACGCAGTATTTT
CASSQSGAGGSTDTQYF
>-|TRBD2|TRBV5-4|TRBJ2-1
TGTGCCAGCAGCTTGGCGGGTAGCGGGGTCTACAATGAGCAGTTCTTC
CASSLAGSGVYNEQFF
>-|-|TRBV7-2|TRBJ2-7
TGTGCCAGCAGCTTAGATCCAGGCGTCTCCTACGAGCAGTACTTC
CASSLDPGVSYEQYF
>-|TRBD2|TRBV18|TRBJ2-7
TGTGCCAGCTCATTCGGGAGGGCCTACGAGCAGTACTTC
CASSFGRAYEQYF
>few|-|TRBV4-2|TRBJ1-3
TGTGCCAGCAGCTCCCTCTCCGGGGGGCGTAACGGGGACACCATATATTTT
CASSSLSGGRNGDTIYF
>once|-|TRBV5-8|TRBJ1-5
TGTGCCAGCGGCCTGTCTCAGCCCCAGCATTTT
CASGLSQPQHF
>-|-|TRBV2|TRBJ1-1
TGTGCCAGCAGTCCCCAAGGGGGGTCCACTGAAGCTTTCTTT
CASSPQGGSTEAFF
>-|-|TRBV11-2|TRBJ2-2
TGTGCCAGCAGCTTACAAAACCTGGCATCCGGGGAGCTGTTTTTT
CASSLQNLASGELFF
>-|-|TRBV13|TRBJ2-2
TGTGCCAGCAGCTTAAATAGTCCTGGGGAGCTGTTTTTT
CASSLNSPGELFF
>once|-|TRBV13|TRBJ2-7
TGTGCCAGCAGCCTAGGACATACTACGTACGAGCAGTACTTC
CASSLGHTTYEQYF
>-|-|TRBV5-4|TRBJ1-4
TGTGCCAGCAGCTTGGGGACGGCGAACGATAAGGGAAGGGTTTTT
CASSLGTANDKGRVF
>-|TRBD1|TRBV7-6|TRBJ2-7
TGTGCCAGCAGCTCCCAACGGGACAGGGGTCCAACAGAGCAGTACTTC
CASSSQRDRGPTEQYF
>-|TRBD1|TRBV28|TRBJ2-7
TGTGCCAGCAGTATCCGACAGGGTGGGCAGTACTTC
CASSIRQGGQYF
>-|-|TRBV28|TRBJ1-2
TGTGCCAGCAGTTCCGTCGAGGGTAGCTATGGCTACACCTTC
CASSSVEGSYGYTF
>-|-|TRBV30|TRBJ1-3
TGTGCCTGGAGTGGACAGCTCTCTGGAAACACCATATATTTT
CAWSGQLSGNTIYF
>-|-|TRBV6-5|TRBJ1-6
TGTGCCAGCAGTTACGTGGGCAGGGGATATTCACCCCTCCACTTT
CASSYVGRGYSPLHF
>-|-|TRBV6-5|TRBJ2-7
TGTGCCAGCAGTTACTCACAGGGAACCTACGAGCAGTACTTC
CASSYSQGTYEQYF
>-|-|TRBV6-6|TRBJ2-6
TGTGCCAGCTCGAGAAGTGCTGGGGCCAACGTCCTGACTTTC
CASSRSAGANVLTF
>few|TRBD1|TRBV11-2|TRBJ2-7
TGTGCCAGCACCCTTCCAGGGACAGTCAACCCCTACGAGCAGTACTTC
CASTLPGTVNPYEQYF
>once|-|TRBV7-9|TRBJ1-3
TGTGCCAGCAGCTTAGTTCCGGGGGAGGAAAACACCATATATTTT
CASSLVPGEENTIYF
>-|TRBD1|TRBV5-6|TRBJ2-2
TGTGCCAGCAGCAGAGGACAGGGACTCACCGGGGAGCTGTTTTTT
CASSRGQGLTGELFF
>few|TRBD1|TRBV10-3|TRBJ2-7
TGTGCCATCGGACAGGGAAGTATGTACGAGCAGTACTTC
CAIGQGSMYEQYF
>-|TRBD1|TRBV5-1|TRBJ1-3
TGCGCCAGCAGCTTTACAGGGGAGGGAAACACCATATATTTT
CASSFTGEGNTIYF
>-|-|TRBV18|TRBJ1-1
TGTGCCAGCTCACCAGCAGAGGGGGATGGAGCTTTCTTT
CASSPAEGDGAFF
>-|-|TRBV7-2|TRBJ2-1
TGTGCCAGCAGCTTGGGACCGTTCGATGAGCAGTTCTTC
CASSLGPFDEQFF
>-|TRBD1|TRBV5-1|TRBJ1-5
TGCGCCAGCAGCCCTACAGGGGGCAATCAGCCCCAGCATTTT
CASSPTGGNQPQHF
>-|TRBD1|TRBV5-5|TRBJ2-2
TGTGCCAGCAGTTCGGGACAGATGAACACCGGGGAGCTGTTTTTT
CASSSGQMNTGELFF
>few|-|TRBV28|TRBJ1-5
TGTGCCAGCAGTTCCCCTTGGGGCGAGTATAGCAATCAGCCCCAGCATTTT
CASSSPWGEYSNQPQHF
>-|-|TRBV2|TRBJ1-5
TGTGCCAGCAGTTTGGACAGAAAGGACAATCAGCCCCAGCATTTT
CASSLDRKDNQPQHF
>-|TRBD2|TRBV7-2|TRBJ2-7
TGTGCCAGCAGCCGGGCGGGGGGCTCCTACGAGCAGTACTTC
CASSRAGGSYEQYF
>-|TRBD2|TRBV27|TRBJ2-1
TGTGCCAGCAGTGGGCTAGCGGGGCTACGTTCCTTCGAATACAATGAGCAGTTCTTC
CASSGLAGLRSFEYNEQFF
>-|-|TRBV5-1|TRBJ2-7
TGCGCCAGCAGCCACCAGGGTTCCTACGAGCAGTACTTC
CASSHQGSYEQYF
>-|-|TRBV2|TRBJ1-6
TGTGCCAGCATCTCGAGCAGGCCTAATTCACCCCTCCACTTT
CASISSRPNSPLHF
>-|TRBD2|TRBV28|TRBJ2-1
TGTGCCAGCAGTCCAGCGGGAGGCCGCTTTAATGAGCAGTTCTTC
CASSPAGGRFNEQFF
>-|-|TRBV5-6|TRBJ2-7
TGTGCCAGCAGCTTGGTGGGACATAAGGACGAGCAGTACTTC
CASSLVGHKDEQYF
>-|-|TRBV5-6|TRBJ2-7
TGTGCCAGCAGCTTGTCTCTGAAGGGGGCCTACGAGCAGTACTTC
CASSLSLKGAYEQYF
>once|-|TRBV25-1|TRBJ1-5
TGTGCCAGCAGTGAATCAAAGGGTGAAGGCAATCAGCCCCAGCATTTT
CASSESKGEGNQPQHF
>-|TRBD2|TRBV10-1|TRBJ2-1
TGCGCCAGCAGTGAGGGGGGACTAGCGAGGGATGAGCAGTTCTTC
CASSEGGLARDEQFF